The 25 T cell receptor beta chains presented below share a single source sample, sequenced in a study of blood T cell repertoires in COVID-19 (dated by TCRdb to 2019 to 2021). The library relied on the immunoSEQ multiplex PCR assay. TCRdb obtained this table from immuneACCESS and retained in-frame rearrangements with V and J assigned. These tables miss some clones; where compared with another copy, unresolved V genes account for less than half of the shortfall, and the remainder is unexplained. The sample table shows roughly 390,000 clones, and approximately 81% are seen once. In total, the top ten clones hold 3% to 4.5% of the sample. Source material: peripheral blood. The receptors derive from a woman between 18 and 29 years old with acute or convalescent COVID-19.

V usage is TRBV10-3 and J usage is TRBJ1-1; no definite D call. V lost 10 bases to trimming and J lost 1 base, with 13 bases between them. The CDR3 covers 13 residues. Germline V CDR1 and CDR2: ENHRY, SYGVKD. CDR3 sequence reads: CATEEQPNTEAFF. The CDR3 region has the DNA TGTGCCACGGAGGAACAGCCGAACACTGAAGCTTTCTTT.

This chain uses TRBV5-4 with TRBJ2-7; 12 nucleotides line up with TRBD1. CDR3 length: 16 residues. Germline trimming cut 3 bases from V and 4 bases from J; bases unmatched to any gene: 8. Germline values: CDR1 SGHNT, CDR2 YYREEE (reference sequence). The CDR3, as DNA: TGTGCCAGCAGCTCTACCGGGACAGGGGGCAGGTACGAGCAGTACTTC. Translated, it gives CASSSTGTGGRYEQYF.

This clone showed up just a few times. The rearrangement links TRBV7-9 to TRBJ2-5; D ambiguous. Looked up from germline, CDR1 is SEHNR and CDR2 is FQNEAQ (reference sequence). The CDR3 sequence is 14 residues long. The V gene lost 0 bases and the J gene lost 5 bases, with 10 bases spanning the gap. This chain's CDR3 is CASSLAAPGETQYF. DNA for the CDR3: TGTGCCAGCAGCTTAGCGGCCCCTGGCGAGACCCAGTACTTC.

This clone was detected a few times. V and J are TRBV7-9 and TRBJ1-1, with 9 bases fitting TRBD1. The germline CDR1 and CDR2 sequences are SEHNR and FQNEAQ (reference sequence). CDR3 length: 17 residues. V was pared by 2 bases and J by 4 bases, with 11 bases of the junction left unmatched. The CDR3 DNA follows: TGTGCCAGCAGCTTACGACAGGGGGTCCGAACGGGCACTGAAGCTTTCTTT. It translates to CASSLRQGVRTGTEAFF.

The V call is TRBV14, the J call TRBJ2-2, with a possible D match to TRBD2 (6 bases). Trimming took 6 bases from V and 7 from J, leaving 12 bases between them. Germline CDR1 and CDR2: SGHDN and FVKESK. The length of the CDR3 is 13 residues. The CDR3 loop is CASRIDGGGELFF. The CDR3 DNA sequence: TGTGCCAGCAGGATAGACGGGGGCGGGGAGCTGTTTTTT.

The J gene is TRBJ2-7, the V gene TRBV11-2; TRBD1 is a possible D gene (5 bases). Trimming cost V 6 bases and J 5 bases, with 8 bases left between them. The CDR3 runs to 11 residues. Germline lookup yields CDR1 SGHAT and CDR2 FQNNGV. CDR3 sequence (DNA): TGTGCCAGCAGTCAGGGCCACGAGCAGTACTTC. It codes for CASSQGHEQYF.

The chain employs TRBV29-1 and TRBJ2-1; 7 positions match TRBD1. The CDR3 runs to 11 residues. Germline V gene data show CDR1 as SQVTM and CDR2 as ANQGSEA. The V gene end was trimmed by 7 bases and the J gene end by 9 bases; junction bases not matched to a gene: 6. The CDR3 reads CSGQGSGEQFF. Here the CDR3 DNA reads TGCAGCGGACAGGGCTCGGGTGAGCAGTTCTTC.

This chain links TRBV28 with TRBJ1-2; the match to TRBD1 covers 7 bases. J lost 3 bases, V lost 7 bases, and 8 bases had no gene match. This CDR3 comprises 14 residues. Germline loops: CDR1 MDHEN, CDR2 SYDVKM. CDR3 sequence: CASNRQGPYYGYTF. The CDR3 region has the DNA TGTGCCAGCAACCGACAGGGCCCTTACTATGGCTACACCTTC.

The gene calls are TRBV7-9 and TRBJ1-6, with D unclear. CDR1 is SEHNR, CDR2 FQNEAQ, per germline (reference sequence). The CDR3 sequence is 17 residues long. V was cut by 2 bases and J by 0 bases, with 11 bases left in between. The CDR3: CASSLRSESSYNSPLHF. CDR3 nucleotide sequence: TGTGCCAGCAGCTTACGGTCGGAGAGCTCCTATAATTCACCCCTCCACTTT.

Concerning this clone: This sample also contains other DNA sequences that code for the same CDR3. The chain is built from TRBV5-1 and TRBJ1-6, with TRBD1 identical over 9 bases. V trimming: 4 bases; J trimming: 6 bases; junction bases outside the gene matches: 2. Germline V gene lookup returns CDR1 SGHRS and CDR2 YFSETQ. This CDR3 has 14 residues. The CDR3 here is CASSPGQGNSPLHF. The CDR3 DNA follows: TGCGCCAGCAGCCCGGGACAGGGTAATTCACCCCTCCACTTT.

This clone has only one observation. The rearrangement joins TRBV14 to TRBJ1-6; possible D gene TRBD1, 5 bases. This CDR3 spans 15 amino acids. CDR1 is SGHDN, CDR2 FVKESK, per germline. V lost 4 bases, J lost 1 base, and 8 bases lay in between. The CDR3 spells CASSRTTSYNSPLHF. In DNA, the CDR3 is TGTGCCAGCAGCCGGACAACTTCCTATAATTCACCCCTCCACTTT.

The rearrangement links TRBV4-1 to TRBJ1-1, with 7 bases fitting TRBD1. Losses at the gene ends were 6 bases for V and 0 bases for J; bases not matched to a gene: 10. The CDR3 is 16 amino acids. The germline V gene encodes CDR1 MGHRA and CDR2 YSYEKL. The DNA of the CDR3 is TGCGCCAGCAGGTCACTCGGGGGACAGATGAACACTGAAGCTTTCTTT. Its protein product is CASRSLGGQMNTEAFF.

This clone was detected only once. The rearrangement uses TRBV6-2 or TRBV6-3 and TRBJ1-1, with D perhaps TRBD1 (5 bases). Germline values: CDR1 MNHEY, CDR2 SVGEGT. This CDR3 contains 12 residues. The V gene lost 4 bases and the J gene lost 5 bases, with 8 bases spanning the gap. The CDR3 sequence is CASSLAGTEAFF. The CDR3 DNA sequence: TGTGCCAGCAGTTTGGCAGGGACTGAAGCTTTCTTT.

The genes are TRBV2 and TRBJ2-2, with 7 bases identical to TRBD2. The CDR3 sequence is 12 residues long. Germline-derived CDR1 and CDR2 are SNHLY and FYNNEI. The CDR3 loop is CAGGANTGELFF. CDR3 DNA: TGTGCTGGGGGGGCGAACACCGGGGAGCTGTTTTTT. Variable domain in full (rest from reference TRBV2 and TRBJ2-2): EPEVTQTPSHQVTQMGQEVILRCVPISNHLYFYWYRQILGQKVEFLVSFYNNEISEKSEIFDDQFSVERPDGSNFTLKIRSTKLEDSAMYFCAGGANTGELFFGEGSRLTVL.

The gene calls are TRBV6-5 and TRBJ1-2; 7 positions agree with TRBD1. The CDR3 has 15 residues. Germline CDR1 is MNHEY and CDR2 is SVGAGI. With V trimmed by 2 bases and J by 8 bases, 11 bases remained unmatched. CDR3 amino acids: CASSYADRAGDGYTF. As DNA, the CDR3 is TGTGCCAGCAGTTACGCCGACAGGGCCGGGGACGGCTACACCTTC.

This clone was picked up one time. This sequence joins TRBV9 and TRBJ2-7; 8 bases match TRBD1. From germline, CDR1 is SGDLS and CDR2 YYNGEE. V shed 6 bases, J shed 4 bases, and the junction held 6 bases outside the gene matches. CDR3 length: 13 amino acids. The CDR3 DNA follows: TGTGCCAGCAACCAGGGGGCTGAGTACGAGCAGTACTTC. Translating gives CASNQGAEYEQYF.

There are a few counts of this clone. This chain links TRBV7-3 with TRBJ1-1; maybe TRBD1 (5 bases). Germline lookup yields CDR1 SGHTA and CDR2 FQGTGA. CDR3 length: 14 amino acids. V shed 4 bases and J shed 0 bases, with 9 bases lying between them. CDR3 protein: CASSSGTLNTEAFF. The DNA for the CDR3 is TGTGCCAGCAGCTCCGGGACTCTGAACACTGAAGCTTTCTTT.

The gene calls are TRBV2 and TRBJ1-1, with D possibly TRBD1 on 6 matching bases. Trimming pared 6 bases from V and 8 bases from J, leaving 10 bases between. The CDR3 totals 11 residues. CDR1 and CDR2 from the germline V gene are SNHLY and FYNNEI. CDR3 amino acids: CASSKQGEAFF. The CDR3 DNA reads TGTGCCAGCAGCAAACAGGGCGAAGCTTTCTTT. Drawing the rest from reference TRBV2 and TRBJ1-1, the complete variable domain is EPEVTQTPSHQVTQMGQEVILRCVPISNHLYFYWYRQILGQKVEFLVSFYNNEISEKSEIFDDQFSVERPDGSNFTLKIRSTKLEDSAMYFCASSKQGEAFFGQGTRLTVV.

The chain is built from TRBV4-1 and TRBJ2-3, with 8 nucleotides matching TRBD2. The CDR3 is 19 amino acids. CDR1 is MGHRA, CDR2 YSYEKL, per germline. Germline trimming cut 3 bases from V and 1 base from J; bases unmatched to any gene: 15. CDR3 DNA: TGCGCCAGCAGCCACGCCCCCAATGGGCCAGCGGGGGGCACAGATACGCAGTATTTT. Translation gives CASSHAPNGPAGGTDTQYF.

This chain connects TRBV5-5 to TRBJ1-2, with D perhaps TRBD1 (5 bases). The CDR3 sequence is 15 residues long. Germline loops: CDR1 SGHKS, CDR2 YYEKEE (reference sequence). Trimming left V 0 bases short and J 6 bases short, with 15 bases between. DNA of the CDR3: TGTGCCAGCAGCTTGGGGTCCCAGGGAACGGATGGCTACACCTTC. Its protein is CASSLGSQGTDGYTF.

The rearrangement uses TRBV19 and TRBJ2-1, with D tentatively TRBD1 (6 bases). V lost 7 bases and J lost 9, with 16 bases in between. Germline CDR1 and CDR2: LNHDA and SQIVND (reference sequence). The CDR3 consists of 13 residues. CDR3 nucleotide sequence: TGTGCCAGTACCTCGACAGGAATTGGTGAGCAGTTCTTC. Translating gives CASTSTGIGEQFF. Full variable domain (missing parts from reference TRBV19 and TRBJ2-1): DGGITQSPKYLFRKEGQNVTLSCEQNLNHDAMYWYRQDPGQGLRLIYYSQIVNDFQKGDIAEGYSVSREKKESFPLTVTSAQKNPTAFYLCASTSTGIGEQFFGPGTRLTVL.

This chain uses TRBV4-1 with TRBJ1-5; TRBD1 matches 10 bases. The CDR3 covers 16 residues. Trimming at V came to 2 bases and at J to 8 bases, leaving 9 bases not matched to a gene. CDR1 is MGHRA, CDR2 YSYEKL, per germline. The CDR3 DNA is TGCGCCAGCAGCCAACCTTGGGACAGGGGAAGGGAGCCCCAGCATTTT. It encodes CASSQPWDRGREPQHF.

The J gene is TRBJ1-1, the V gene TRBV2; D call uncertain. V dropped 6 bases and J dropped 1 base, with 12 bases sitting between them. This CDR3 is 14 amino acids long. In germline, CDR1 is SNHLY, CDR2 FYNNEI. The CDR3 nucleotides are TGTGCCAGCAGGTTCCGGGAGGGGAACACTGAAGCTTTCTTT. Amino acids: CASRFREGNTEAFF.

V is TRBV18 and J is TRBJ2-3; D is uncertain. Germline V lookup: CDR1 KGHSH, CDR2 LQKENI. This CDR3 region has 16 residues. Deletions cut 0 bases from V and 2 bases from J, with 12 bases between. The CDR3 region is CASSPPTTHTTDTQYF. In DNA, the CDR3 is TGTGCCAGCTCACCACCGACAACCCATACCACAGATACGCAGTATTTT. Full variable domain (outside the CDR3, taken from reference TRBV18 and TRBJ2-3): NAGVMQNPRHLVRRRGQEARLRCSPMKGHSHVYWYRQLPEEGLKFMVYLQKENIIDESGMPKERFSAEFPKEGPSILRIQQVVRGDSAAYFCASSPPTTHTTDTQYFGPGTRLTVL.

The J gene is TRBJ1-2, the V gene TRBV6-5, with a possible D match to TRBD1 (5 bases). The germline V gene has CDR1 MNHEY and CDR2 SVGAGI. V dropped 11 bases and J dropped 4 bases, with 14 bases sitting between them. The CDR3 contains 12 residues. The CDR3 sequence is CAARDSGYGYTF. The CDR3 region has the DNA TGTGCCGCTAGAGACAGTGGCTATGGCTACACCTTC.